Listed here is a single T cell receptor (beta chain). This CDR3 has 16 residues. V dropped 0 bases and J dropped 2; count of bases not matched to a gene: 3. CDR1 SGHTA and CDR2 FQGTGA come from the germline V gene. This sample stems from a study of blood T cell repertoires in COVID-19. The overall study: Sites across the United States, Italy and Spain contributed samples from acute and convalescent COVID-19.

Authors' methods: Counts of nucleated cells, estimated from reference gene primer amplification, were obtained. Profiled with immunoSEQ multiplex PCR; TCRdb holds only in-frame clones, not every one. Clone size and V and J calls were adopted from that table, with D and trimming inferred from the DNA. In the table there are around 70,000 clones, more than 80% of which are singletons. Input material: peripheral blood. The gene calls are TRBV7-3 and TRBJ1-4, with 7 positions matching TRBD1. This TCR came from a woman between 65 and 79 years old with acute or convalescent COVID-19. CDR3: CASSLTGGGTNEKLFF. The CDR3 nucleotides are TGTGCCAGCAGCTTAACCGGAGGGGGCACTAATGAAAAACTGTTTTTT.